This T cell receptor (beta chain) stems from a study of cytomegalovirus exposure and HLA in healthy donors. Study-wide findings and caveats: Sequencing artifact likely explains a cluster of highly shared sequence variants.

The CDR3 spans 18 residues. Germline CDR1 is SNHLY and CDR2 is FYNNEI. The V segment lost 2 bases and the J segment 0 bases; nucleotides outside the gene matches: 12. With regard to this clone: The antigen remains unidentified.

With 60 Vbeta and 13 Jbeta primers, the PCR was carried out. In the authors' workflow: In a later analysis, some 10 million of 75 million to 85 million unique beta chains occurred in at least two donors. The data were produced by immunoSEQ multiplex PCR, yet TCRdb's version contains in-frame clones alone and is incomplete. Clone size and V and J calls were adopted from that table, with D and trimming inferred from the DNA. The profile shows 150,000 to 180,000 clones, about four fifths of them singletons. Sequencing was done on a sample of PBMCs. The V and J genes are TRBV2 and TRBJ1-1; the match to TRBD1 covers 7 bases. The TCR sequence derives from a young man in good health and CMV-seronegative. The CDR3 sequence is CASSESILAGTVNTEAFF. CDR3 nucleotide sequence: TGTGCCAGCAGTGAATCCATTCTTGCCGGGACAGTGAACACTGAAGCTTTCTTT.